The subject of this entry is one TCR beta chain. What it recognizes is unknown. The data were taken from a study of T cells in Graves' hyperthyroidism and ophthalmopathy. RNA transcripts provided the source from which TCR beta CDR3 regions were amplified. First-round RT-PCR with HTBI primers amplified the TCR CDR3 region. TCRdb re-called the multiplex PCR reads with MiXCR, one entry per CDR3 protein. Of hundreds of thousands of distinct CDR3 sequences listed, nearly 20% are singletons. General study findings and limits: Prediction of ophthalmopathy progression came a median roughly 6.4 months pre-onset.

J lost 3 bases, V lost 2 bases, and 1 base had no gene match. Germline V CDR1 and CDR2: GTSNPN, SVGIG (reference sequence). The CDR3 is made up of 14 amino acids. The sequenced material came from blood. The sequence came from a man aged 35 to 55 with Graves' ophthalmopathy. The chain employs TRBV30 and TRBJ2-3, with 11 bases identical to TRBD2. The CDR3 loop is CAWSTSGRTDTQYF. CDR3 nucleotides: TGTGCCTGGAGTACTAGCGGGAGAACAGATACGCAGTATTTT.